Below are 21 T cell receptor beta chains sequenced from a single sample in a study of blood T cell repertoires in COVID-19. TCRdb's table, derived via immunoSEQ multiplex PCR, lists solely in-frame clones and lacks some. The sample yields 90,000 or so clones, 75% to 85% seen once. The sequenced sample consisted of peripheral blood. These receptors originate from a man aged 60-69 years with acute or convalescent COVID-19.

This chain joins TRBV4-2 and TRBJ1-6; TRBD1 agrees at 8 bases. CDR3 length equals 18 residues. V trimming: 5 bases; J trimming: 8 bases; junction bases outside the gene matches: 17. Germline CDR1 and CDR2: LGHNA and YNFKEQ. This CDR3 is CASSSPFRGQGDDSPLHF. The CDR3 DNA sequence: TGTGCCAGCAGCTCCCCGTTCAGGGGGCAAGGGGATGATTCACCCCTCCACTTT.

The table lists this clone with a few counts. This chain links TRBV6-4 with TRBJ1-5, with D tentatively TRBD1 (6 bases). The V end lost 7 bases, the J end lost 5 bases, and 18 bases lay between the germline ends. Germline V gene data show CDR1 as MRHNA and CDR2 as SNTAGT. This CDR3 contains 15 residues. The chain's CDR3 is CASTPPGDKHQPQHF. CDR3 in DNA: TGTGCCAGCACTCCCCCCGGGGACAAACATCAGCCCCAGCATTTT.

The V and J genes are TRBV13 and TRBJ1-3; D is possibly TRBD1 (5 bases). This CDR3 has 16 residues. CDR1 is PRHDT, CDR2 FYEKMQ, per germline (reference sequence). Trimming left V 1 base short and J 2 bases short, with 12 bases between. For the CDR3, the DNA is TGTGCCAGCAGCTTAGTTCTGGGGCGTCCTGGAAACACCATATATTTT. It translates to CASSLVLGRPGNTIYF. The whole variable domain, remainder taken from reference TRBV13 and TRBJ1-3, is AAGVIQSPRHLIKEKRETATLKCYPIPRHDTVYWYQQGPGQDPQFLISFYEKMQSDKGSIPDRFSAQQFSDYHSELNMSSLELGDSALYFCASSLVLGRPGNTIYFGEGSWLTVV.

The chain links TRBV12-5 to TRBJ1-6, with TRBD1 matching over 8 bases. This CDR3 has 14 residues. V lost 6 bases to trimming and J lost 8 bases; unmatched junction nucleotides: 6. Germline lookup yields CDR1 LGHNT and CDR2 FRNRAP. CDR3 DNA sequence: TGTGCTAGTGGCATGGGACAGGCATATTCACCCCTCCACTTT. Amino acids: CASGMGQAYSPLHF.

The rearrangement uses TRBV9 and TRBJ1-1; no definite D call. This CDR3 has 13 residues. Per the germline V gene, CDR1 is SGDLS and CDR2 is YYNGEE. The ends were cut back, 4 bases at V and 4 bases at J, with 11 bases in the middle. The CDR3: CASSSTGGTEAFF. The CDR3 bases are TGTGCCAGCAGCTCTACTGGTGGCACTGAAGCTTTCTTT.

This sequence joins TRBV19 and TRBJ1-4, with D hard to call. The CDR3 has 17 amino acids. Per germline, CDR1 LNHDA and CDR2 SQIVND (reference sequence). V was clipped by 3 bases and J by 4 bases, with 18 bases between them. The CDR3 reads CASSISGPAAGNEKLFF. In DNA, the CDR3 is TGTGCCAGTAGTATTTCCGGGCCAGCCGCGGGTAATGAAAAACTGTTTTTT.

The gene calls are TRBV5-5 and TRBJ2-1; 8 bases align to TRBD2. The length of the CDR3 is 14 residues. The germline gives CDR1 SGHKS, CDR2 YYEKEE (reference sequence). Trimming cost V 6 bases and J 6 bases; bases outside gene matches: 8. This CDR3 reads CASTPIAGTNEQFF. The CDR3 coding sequence is TGTGCCAGCACCCCCATAGCGGGGACCAATGAGCAGTTCTTC. Complete variable domain (other parts from reference TRBV5-5 and TRBJ2-1): DAGVTQSPTHLIKTRGQQVTLRCSPISGHKSVSWYQQVLGQGPQFIFQYYEKEERGRGNFPDRFSARQFPNYSSELNVNALLLGDSALYLCASTPIAGTNEQFFGPGTRLTVL.

This clone turned up a few times. The genes are TRBV30 and TRBJ1-4; D is possibly TRBD1 (5 bases). The V gene's germline CDR1 is GTSNPN and CDR2 SVGIG (reference sequence). V was shortened by 1 base and J by 8 bases, with 14 bases between the two germline ends. CDR3 length equals 14 residues. The CDR3 nucleotides read TGTGCCTGGAGTGGAAACCTCCGGGGGGAAAAACTGTTTTTT. Protein product: CAWSGNLRGEKLFF.

V usage is TRBV5-5 and J usage is TRBJ2-1, with 12 bases aligning to TRBD2. V was pared by 5 bases and J by 10 bases, with 13 bases of the junction left unmatched. The V gene's germline CDR1 is SGHKS and CDR2 YYEKEE (reference sequence). The CDR3 length is 16 residues. CDR3 nucleotide sequence: TGTGCCAGCAGTGATTACCGATCCGGGACTAGCGGGGAGCAGTTCTTC. Protein product: CASSDYRSGTSGEQFF.

This chain joins TRBV18 and TRBJ1-3; D unresolved. V lost 2 bases and J lost 4, with 12 bases in between. The CDR3 loop spans 15 amino acids. Germline V gives CDR1 KGHSH, CDR2 LQKENI. CDR3 residues: CASSPVASKGNTIYF. The CDR3 DNA is TGTGCCAGCTCACCAGTGGCCTCAAAAGGAAACACCATATATTTT. The full variable domain, with the rest looked up from reference TRBV18 and TRBJ1-3, is NAGVMQNPRHLVRRRGQEARLRCSPMKGHSHVYWYRQLPEEGLKFMVYLQKENIIDESGMPKERFSAEFPKEGPSILRIQQVVRGDSAAYFCASSPVASKGNTIYFGEGSWLTVV.

The chain joins TRBV29-1 to TRBJ1-2; no definite D call. The CDR3 is made up of 14 amino acids. Germline V gene data show CDR1 as SQVTM and CDR2 as ANQGSEA. The V end was cut by 2 bases, the J end by 8 bases, with 18 bases between. DNA for the CDR3: TGCAGCGTTGAAACCATTTTTGGAGCGGGAGGCTACACCTTC. As protein: CSVETIFGAGGYTF.

The rearrangement joins TRBV12-3 or TRBV12-4 to TRBJ1-1; TRBD1 might be the D (5 bases). V gave up 1 base and J gave up 5 bases, with 8 bases separating them. The CDR3 runs 13 residues. The CDR3 region is CASSLGTLTEAFF. In DNA, the CDR3 is TGTGCCAGCAGTTTAGGGACACTTACTGAAGCTTTCTTT.

The chain joins TRBV9 to TRBJ2-7; no clear D. CDR1 is SGDLS and CDR2 is YYNGEE in the germline V gene. This CDR3 is built from 13 residues. The V gene lost 4 bases and the J gene lost 0 bases, with 8 bases spanning the gap. The CDR3 is CASSSDISYEQYF. Here the CDR3 DNA reads TGTGCCAGCAGCTCAGACATCTCCTACGAGCAGTACTTC.

This chain joins TRBV6-5 and TRBJ2-2, with 8 positions matching TRBD2. V shed 11 bases, J shed 5 bases, and the junction held 7 bases outside the gene matches. The CDR3 consists of 13 residues. Germline V gene sequence: CDR1 MNHEY, CDR2 SVGAGI. CDR3 in amino acids: CAGRGGRTGELFF. In nucleotides, the CDR3 is TGTGCCGGACGGGGGGGCCGGACCGGGGAGCTGTTTTTT.

The gene calls are TRBV9 and TRBJ2-5; TRBD2 might be the D (6 bases). The V end was cut by 7 bases, the J end by 0 bases, with 13 bases between. There are 14 residues in the CDR3. CDR1 SGDLS and CDR2 YYNGEE come from the germline V gene. The CDR3 spells CASSPRRDQETQYF. CDR3 nucleotide sequence: TGTGCCAGCTCCCCCCGGAGGGACCAAGAGACCCAGTACTTC. Variable domain in full (rest from reference TRBV9 and TRBJ2-5): DSGVTQTPKHLITATGQRVTLRCSPRSGDLSVYWYQQSLDQGLQFLIQYYNGEERAKGNILERFSAQQFPDLHSELNLSSLELGDSALYFCASSPRRDQETQYFGPGTRLLVL.

V gene TRBV6-6 combines with J gene TRBJ2-2, with 7 bases fitting TRBD1. This CDR3 has 16 amino acids. The germline CDR1 and CDR2 sequences are MNHNY and SVGAGI (reference sequence). V lost 5 bases and J lost 6; bases outside the gene matches: 12. The CDR3 coding sequence is TGTGCCAGCAGTGGGTTGGGACAGACACGGGCCGGGGAGCTGTTTTTT. As protein: CASSGLGQTRAGELFF.

The gene calls are TRBV7-9 and TRBJ2-3, with 8 bases fitting TRBD2. The CDR3 spans 19 residues. The ends lost 1 base at V and 3 bases at J; junction bases unmatched: 15. The germline V gene encodes CDR1 SEHNR and CDR2 FQNEAQ (reference sequence). CDR3 region: CASSLGLRVGRGVTDTQYF. In DNA form, the CDR3 reads TGTGCCAGCAGCTTAGGGCTCCGGGTAGGGCGGGGGGTAACAGATACGCAGTATTTT.

The gene calls are TRBV5-1 and TRBJ1-1, with 9 positions matching TRBD1. J lost 1 base, V lost 4 bases, and 2 bases had no gene match. Germline CDR1 reads SGHRS; CDR2 reads YFSETQ. The CDR3 covers 14 residues. CDR3 sequence reads: CASSTGQGNTEAFF. The CDR3 DNA is TGCGCCAGCAGCACGGGACAGGGGAACACTGAAGCTTTCTTT.

The J gene is TRBJ1-4, the V gene TRBV19; the match to TRBD1 covers 7 bases. The length of the CDR3 is 15 residues. Germline V gene data show CDR1 as LNHDA and CDR2 as SQIVND (reference sequence). Trimming cost V 3 bases and J 2 bases; bases outside gene matches: 3. CDR3 bases: TGTGCCAGTAGTATGGGGACAGTGACTAATGAAAAACTGTTTTTT. Translating it yields CASSMGTVTNEKLFF.

As DNA, the CDR3 is TGTGCCAGCAGCCCCACGGCCGCAGCGTCCTACGAGCAGTACTTC. Amino acid sequence: CASSPTAAASYEQYF. The rearrangement links TRBV9 to TRBJ2-7; no clear D gene. There are 15 residues in the CDR3. Germline assignment: CDR1 SGDLS and CDR2 YYNGEE. Trimming shortened V by 4 bases and J by 1 base, and 15 bases separated the two germline ends.

In this sample, this clone turned up a few times. The chain joins TRBV2 to TRBJ1-1; 9 nucleotides line up with TRBD1. Germline-derived CDR1 and CDR2 are SNHLY and FYNNEI. This CDR3 spans 15 amino acids. V was pared by 2 bases and J by 7 bases, with 8 bases of the junction left unmatched. DNA for the CDR3: TGTGCCAGCAGTGAACTCGGGACAGGGTGGAATGAAGCTTTCTTT. It codes for CASSELGTGWNEAFF.